A selection of T cell receptor beta chains follows, all from one sample in a study of cytomegalovirus exposure and HLA in healthy donors. Using immunoSEQ multiplex PCR, the repertoire was profiled, and TCRdb retains in-frame clones only, with some absent. The table includes 100,000 to 120,000 clones, around 74% detected once. Sequenced input: PBMCs. The receptors stem from a woman in her forties in good health and CMV-seropositive. CDR3s include the opening cysteine and the closing phenylalanine or tryptophan. Fields, in order: V gene, clone size, J gene, D gene, CDR3 protein, CDR3 DNA. A D gene is named only where the DNA matches it firmly. Part of the rows lack a size; the others show once, few, many or a class for expanded clones.

V gene: TRBV4-1
clone size: NA
J gene: TRBJ2-3
D gene: TRBD2
CDR3 protein: CASSQGPSGGVGDTQYF
CDR3 DNA: TGCGCCAGCAGCCAAGGTCCTAGCGGGGGGGTGGGAGATACGCAGTATTTT

V gene: TRBV5-4
clone size: NA
J gene: TRBJ1-1
D gene: NA
CDR3 protein: CASSLDFPGNTEAFF
CDR3 DNA: TGTGCCAGCAGCTTGGATTTTCCCGGGAACACTGAAGCTTTCTTT

V gene: TRBV5-6
clone size: NA
J gene: TRBJ2-5
D gene: NA
CDR3 protein: CASSLVQQETQYF
CDR3 DNA: TGTGCCAGCAGCTTGGTGCAGCAAGAGACCCAGTACTTC

V gene: TRBV5-4
clone size: NA
J gene: TRBJ1-2
D gene: NA
CDR3 protein: CASSPRTRGYTF
CDR3 DNA: TGTGCCAGCAGCCCCCGGACACGTGGCTACACCTTC

V gene: TRBV6-1
clone size: NA
J gene: TRBJ1-5
D gene: NA
CDR3 protein: CASSDGGFGPQHF
CDR3 DNA: TGTGCCAGCAGTGATGGAGGGTTCGGACCCCAGCATTTT

V gene: TRBV11-2
clone size: NA
J gene: TRBJ2-1
D gene: TRBD2
CDR3 protein: CASTLAGGTYNEQFF
CDR3 DNA: TGTGCCAGCACGTTAGCGGGGGGGACCTACAATGAGCAGTTCTTC

V gene: TRBV5-8
clone size: NA
J gene: TRBJ1-6
D gene: NA
CDR3 protein: CASSQKGGNSPLHF
CDR3 DNA: TGTGCCAGCAGCCAGAAGGGGGGGAACTCACCCCTCCACTTT

V gene: TRBV14
clone size: NA
J gene: TRBJ2-7
D gene: TRBD1
CDR3 protein: CASSPLSGQPYEQYF
CDR3 DNA: TGTGCCAGCAGCCCCTTATCGGGACAGCCCTACGAGCAGTACTTC

V gene: TRBV7-8
clone size: once
J gene: TRBJ1-6
D gene: NA
CDR3 protein: CASSLGGSNSPLHF
CDR3 DNA: TGTGCCAGCAGCTTAGGCGGCTCTAATTCACCCCTCCACTTT

V gene: TRBV11-3
clone size: NA
J gene: TRBJ1-1
D gene: NA
CDR3 protein: CASSLDRGNTEAFF
CDR3 DNA: TGTGCCAGCAGCTTAGATAGGGGGAACACTGAAGCTTTCTTT

V gene: TRBV5-4
clone size: NA
J gene: TRBJ1-1
D gene: NA
CDR3 protein: CASSLLHMNTEAFF
CDR3 DNA: TGTGCCAGCAGCTTGCTTCACATGAACACTGAAGCTTTCTTT

V gene: TRBV4-1
clone size: few
J gene: TRBJ1-2
D gene: NA
CDR3 protein: CASSQVIGINYGYTF
CDR3 DNA: TGCGCCAGCAGCCAAGTCATCGGGATCAACTATGGCTACACCTTC

V gene: TRBV19
clone size: NA
J gene: TRBJ1-5
D gene: TRBD1
CDR3 protein: CASSQDRGGNQPQHF
CDR3 DNA: TGTGCCAGTAGTCAGGACAGGGGAGGCAATCAGCCCCAGCATTTT

V gene: TRBV2
clone size: few
J gene: TRBJ1-4
D gene: NA
CDR3 protein: CASIKMRQGLNEKLFF
CDR3 DNA: TGTGCCAGCATCAAAATGAGGCAGGGGCTTAATGAAAAACTGTTTTTT

V gene: TRBV9
clone size: once
J gene: TRBJ2-7
D gene: TRBD1
CDR3 protein: CASSVRDSNEQYF
CDR3 DNA: TGTGCCAGCAGCGTCCGGGACAGTAACGAGCAGTACTTC

V gene: TRBV27
clone size: NA
J gene: TRBJ2-3
D gene: NA
CDR3 protein: CASSLVWGGADTQYF
CDR3 DNA: TGTGCCAGCAGTTTAGTATGGGGGGGGGCTGATACGCAGTATTTT

V gene: TRBV10-3
clone size: NA
J gene: TRBJ2-7
D gene: TRBD2
CDR3 protein: CAIRASGRAGGHEQYF
CDR3 DNA: TGTGCCATCCGGGCTAGCGGGAGGGCCGGTGGGCACGAGCAGTACTTC

V gene: TRBV7-9
clone size: NA
J gene: TRBJ1-1
D gene: NA
CDR3 protein: CASSYSGNTEAFF
CDR3 DNA: TGTGCCAGCAGCTACTCGGGGAACACTGAAGCTTTCTTT

V gene: TRBV10-3
clone size: NA
J gene: TRBJ2-3
D gene: TRBD2
CDR3 protein: CAISEYSGRATDTQYF
CDR3 DNA: TGTGCCATCAGTGAGTATAGCGGGAGGGCGACAGATACGCAGTATTTT

V gene: TRBV27
clone size: NA
J gene: TRBJ2-2
D gene: TRBD2
CDR3 protein: CASRLAGSGELFF
CDR3 DNA: TGTGCCAGCAGACTAGCGGGTTCCGGGGAGCTGTTTTTT

V gene: TRBV10-1
clone size: NA
J gene: TRBJ1-2
D gene: NA
CDR3 protein: CASSDFYGYTF
CDR3 DNA: TGCGCCAGCAGTGACTTCTATGGCTACACCTTC

V gene: TRBV7-2
clone size: NA
J gene: TRBJ1-1
D gene: TRBD1
CDR3 protein: CASSSDRGSEAFF
CDR3 DNA: TGTGCCAGCAGCTCCGACAGGGGCTCTGAAGCTTTCTTT

V gene: TRBV4-2
clone size: NA
J gene: TRBJ1-2
D gene: NA
CDR3 protein: CASSHPTENYGYTF
CDR3 DNA: TGTGCCAGCAGCCACCCGACAGAAAACTATGGCTACACCTTC

V gene: TRBV25-1
clone size: NA
J gene: TRBJ2-3
D gene: NA
CDR3 protein: CASSEYSLPGFTDTQYF
CDR3 DNA: TGTGCCAGCAGTGAATACTCGCTACCGGGATTCACAGATACGCAGTATTTT

V gene: TRBV6-6
clone size: NA
J gene: TRBJ2-7
D gene: NA
CDR3 protein: CASIGRLYEQYF
CDR3 DNA: TGTGCCAGCATCGGCAGGTTATACGAGCAGTACTTC

V gene: TRBV14
clone size: NA
J gene: TRBJ1-2
D gene: TRBD1
CDR3 protein: CASSPQFRGLNGYTF
CDR3 DNA: TGTGCCAGCAGCCCTCAATTCAGGGGGCTGAATGGCTACACCTTC